This TCR beta chain stems from a study of response to subunit inactivated influenza vaccine. Study conclusions and caveats: New T cells are recruited in small numbers by each seasonal influenza vaccination, according to the authors' suggestion.

This clonotype was counted a few times. Its antigen remains unidentified. In germline, CDR1 is DFQATT, CDR2 SNEGSKA (reference sequence). V dropped 0 bases and J dropped 5; count of bases not matched to a gene: 13. This CDR3 is 18 amino acids long. TCRdb ran MiXCR on the RT-PCR reads and lists one entry per CDR3 protein. The sample records 700,000 to 900,000 distinct CDR3 sequences, 21% being singletons. V is TRBV20-1 and J is TRBJ2-4; TRBD1 aligns across 10 bases. The sequence was obtained from a man in his forties or fifties who received an inactivated influenza vaccine. The starting material was PBMCs from blood, obtained more than 4 days after vaccination. This CDR3 reads CSARDPDRGRGYENIQYF. In nucleotides, the CDR3 is TGCAGTGCTAGAGACCCTGACAGGGGGCGAGGATATGAAAACATTCAGTACTTC.